This T cell receptor beta chain was retrieved from a study of cytomegalovirus exposure and HLA in healthy donors. Repertoires were generated with immunoSEQ multiplex PCR, while TCRdb's copy carries only in-frame clones and drops some. In the table there are about 200,000 clones, about 79% of which are singletons. This clone was observed a handful of times. Within the sample, other DNA sequences also encode this same CDR3. The CDR3 is 13 residues long. Germline assignment: CDR1 SQVTM and CDR2 ANQGSEA. The V end lost 4 bases, the J end lost 0 bases, and 10 bases lay between the germline ends. This clonotype was sampled from a woman aged 30 to 39 in good health and CMV-seropositive. This chain connects TRBV29-1 to TRBJ2-7; TRBD2 is a possible D gene (5 bases). Sample: PBMCs. CDR3 sequence reads: CSVGLSGSYEQYF. CDR3 coding DNA: TGCAGCGTTGGATTGAGCGGCTCCTACGAGCAGTACTTC.